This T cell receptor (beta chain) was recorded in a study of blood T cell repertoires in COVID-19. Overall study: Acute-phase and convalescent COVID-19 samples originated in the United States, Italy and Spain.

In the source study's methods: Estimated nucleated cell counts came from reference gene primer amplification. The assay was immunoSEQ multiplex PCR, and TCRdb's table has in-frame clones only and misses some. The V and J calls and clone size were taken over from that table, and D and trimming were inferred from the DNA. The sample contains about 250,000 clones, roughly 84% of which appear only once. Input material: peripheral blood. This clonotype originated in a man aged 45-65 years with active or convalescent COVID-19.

The CDR3 nucleotides are TGTGCCAGCAGCCACTCTCTAGGCTACAATGAGCAGTTCTTC. Translation gives CASSHSLGYNEQFF. The chain is built from TRBV3-1 (or the pseudogene TRBV3-2) and TRBJ2-1, with unresolved D. Per the germline V gene, CDR1 is LGHDT and CDR2 is YNNKEL (reference sequence). V was shortened by 3 bases and J by 3 bases, with 9 bases between the two germline ends. The CDR3 has 14 residues.